The entry below describes one T cell receptor beta chain. The treatment was: roughly 20 received Ad26.COV2.S at low or high dose, single or two shots; 5 received placebo; per-sample allocation not given. The samples were gathered on day 63 after the first injection of vaccine or placebo. V gave up 3 bases and J gave up 2 bases; unmatched junction bases: 3. The germline V gene encodes CDR1 SNHLY and CDR2 FYNNEI. The CDR3 sequence is 15 residues long. This sample was taken from a study of Ad26.COV2.S vaccination and SARS-CoV-2 variants. Sequenced by immunoSEQ multiplex PCR; TCRdb stores in-frame clones only, minus some. The sample lists 350,000 to 400,000 clones, around nine tenths occurring once.

This chain connects TRBV2 to TRBJ2-3, with 9 bases aligning to TRBD2. The source is a person aged 18-65 years who received the Ad26.COV2.S COVID-19 vaccine or a placebo. Here the sequenced sample was peripheral blood, taken in a trial of Ad26.COV2.S vaccine versus placebo. The CDR3 DNA is TGTGCCAGCAGTGACGGACTAGCGATCACAGATACGCAGTATTTT. It codes for CASSDGLAITDTQYF.